This T cell receptor (beta chain) was recovered during a study of cytomegalovirus exposure and HLA in healthy donors. Concerning this clone: Antigen unknown.

CDR1 is MNHEY and CDR2 is SVGAGI in the germline V gene. The CDR3 has 15 residues. Trimming removed 2 bases from V and 4 bases from J; junction bases left unmatched: 6. Amplification used 60 Vbeta primers and 13 Jbeta primers. Generated by immunoSEQ multiplex PCR, the TCRdb table keeps only in-frame clones and is missing some. The sample has roughly 80,000 clones, roughly 83% seen once. Study findings and constraints: An analysis done earlier found most TCR beta V segments productive about 87% or about 30% of the time. In a later analysis, DRB1 alleles had the most associated TCRs; HLA-C alleles the fewest. What a later analysis reportedly showed was that an Asian-associated ancestry cluster had fewer N-insertions than the roughly 700-donor mean.

Likely unrecorded immune exposures existed in these nominally healthy donors. The rearrangement joins TRBV6-5 to TRBJ1-2; 8 bases agree with TRBD1. The receptor was isolated from a woman aged 50 to 60 in good health and CMV-seronegative. What was sequenced was PBMCs. CDR3 sequence: CASSYLGQVFYGYTF. CDR3 DNA: TGTGCCAGCAGTTACCTGGGACAGGTTTTCTATGGCTACACCTTC.